A single sample is the source of the 9 T cell receptor beta chains below, sequenced in a study of blood T cell repertoires in COVID-19. Libraries were prepared by immunoSEQ multiplex PCR; TCRdb keeps only in-frame clonotypes and omits some of them. The sample shows approximately 490,000 clones, about 88% of them seen only once. Sequenced material: PBMCs or T cells enriched from blood (not recorded which). These receptors were taken from a woman aged 55-70 years who had recovered from COVID-19.

The chain uses TRBV5-1 and TRBJ1-4; D is unresolved. The CDR3 sequence is 15 residues long. Trimming removed 5 bases at V and 0 bases at J, with 11 bases between. In germline, CDR1 is SGHRS, CDR2 YFSETQ. Here the CDR3 reads CASRRFSTTNEKLFF. In DNA form, the CDR3 reads TGCGCCAGCAGGAGGTTTTCCACAACTAATGAAAAACTGTTTTTT.

The chain is built from TRBV28 and TRBJ1-1; D perhaps matches TRBD1 (5 bases). Trimming took off 6 bases at V and 0 bases at J, with 14 bases between the two ends. CDR1 and CDR2 (germline): MDHEN, SYDVKM. The CDR3 is 15 residues long. The CDR3: CASSHSGLLNTEAFF. The CDR3 DNA sequence: TGTGCCAGCAGCCATTCGGGACTCCTGAACACTGAAGCTTTCTTT.

The genes are TRBV7-9 and TRBJ2-4, with D maybe TRBD1 (6 bases). Looked up from germline, CDR1 is SEHNR and CDR2 is FQNEAQ (reference sequence). Trimming took 7 bases from V and 4 from J, leaving 17 bases between them. This CDR3 comprises 15 residues. CDR3 loop: CASTPRPGEKNIQYF. DNA for the CDR3: TGTGCCAGCACCCCCCGACCAGGGGAGAAAAACATTCAGTACTTC.

CDR3 amino acids: CASSRTSGLYNEQFF. Here the CDR3 DNA reads TGTGCCAGCAGTCGGACTAGCGGTCTCTACAATGAGCAGTTCTTC. The chain has TRBV6-5 and TRBJ2-1, with 10 bases that match TRBD2. The CDR3 runs 15 residues. CDR1 and CDR2 (germline): MNHEY, SVGAGI. J was trimmed by 3 bases and V by 5 bases; bases with no gene match: 4.

This sequence joins TRBV5-1 and TRBJ2-1, with 8 bases identical to TRBD2. The CDR3 is 14 residues long. Germline CDR1 reads SGHRS; CDR2 reads YFSETQ. The V and J ends lost 6 bases and 5 bases, in that order; junction bases with no gene match: 7. The CDR3, as DNA: TGCGCCAGCACCGGTTTAGCGGGAAACAATGAGCAGTTCTTC. It specifies CASTGLAGNNEQFF. Filled out from reference TRBV5-1 and TRBJ2-1, the complete variable domain reads KAGVTQTPRYLIKTRGQQVTLSCSPISGHRSVSWYQQTPGQGLQFLFEYFSETQRNKGNFPGRFSGRQFSNSRSEMNVSTLELGDSALYLCASTGLAGNNEQFFGPGTRLTVL.

The chain links TRBV30 to TRBJ1-1; D gene uncertain. Germline loops: CDR1 GTSNPN, CDR2 SVGIG (reference sequence). The CDR3 runs 13 residues. V was cut by 4 bases and J by 0 bases, with 9 bases left in between. The chain's CDR3 is CAWMPSVNTEAFF. For the CDR3, the DNA is TGTGCCTGGATGCCCTCGGTGAACACTGAAGCTTTCTTT.

This chain connects TRBV25-1 to TRBJ2-5, with 10 bases fitting TRBD1. Germline values: CDR1 MGHDK, CDR2 SYGVNS. Losses at the gene ends were 7 bases for V and 5 bases for J; bases not matched to a gene: 10. CDR3 length: 15 amino acids. The CDR3 coding sequence is TGTGCCAGCAACCCCGCCGGGACAGGGGTGGAGACCCAGTACTTC. Its protein is CASNPAGTGVETQYF.

The chain recombines TRBV4-1 with TRBJ1-1; 10 bases are a match to TRBD1. Germline V lookup: CDR1 MGHRA, CDR2 YSYEKL. The CDR3 is made up of 16 amino acids. V was clipped by 1 base and J by 5 bases; unmatched bases: 7. CDR3 amino acids: CASSQVLGQGGTEAFF. CDR3 in DNA: TGCGCCAGCAGCCAAGTTCTAGGACAGGGGGGGACTGAAGCTTTCTTT.

The chain has TRBV30 and TRBJ2-2; perhaps TRBD2 as D (5 bases). The length of the CDR3 is 12 residues. Trimming took off 4 bases at V and 5 bases at J, with 8 bases between the two ends. CDR1 is GTSNPN and CDR2 is SVGIG in the germline V gene (reference sequence). This CDR3 reads CAWTRVTGELFF. DNA for the CDR3: TGTGCCTGGACGAGGGTAACCGGGGAGCTGTTTTTT.